This entry features one TCR beta chain sequence. Regarding treatment: skin biopsy from PPD injection site in Mantoux-positive individual. Input was about 1 to 1,100 ng of DNase-treated total RNA without cell sorting. TCR cDNA received a 3' ligated oligonucleotide that carried a UMI. Tuberculin skin test biopsies were taken where PPD was injected in Mantoux-positive people. These data are taken from a study of naive and memory T cell subsets. Germline V CDR1 and CDR2: SGDLS, YYNGEE. The CDR3 spans 17 residues. The ends lost 0 bases at V and 3 bases at J; junction bases unmatched: 4. Reverse transcription of blood and skin TCR RNA was primed at alpha and beta constant regions. MiXCR was run by TCRdb on the UMI-ligation and nested PCR reads, yielding one entry per CDR3 protein. The sample shows fewer than 20,000 distinct CDR3 sequences, about a tenth of them seen only once.

Sequencing used skin, obtained from a tuberculin skin test site. The clonotype comes from an adult in good health. The chain carries TRBV9 and TRBJ2-2, with 11 positions matching TRBD2. The chain's CDR3 is CASSVVSGGEDTGELFF. The CDR3 nucleotides read TGTGCCAGCAGCGTAGTTAGCGGGGGGGAGGACACCGGGGAGCTGTTTTTT.